A selection of T cell receptor beta chains follows, all from one sample in a study of T-cell reconstitution after alpha-beta-depleted transplantation in children. One entry per CDR3 protein, called by TCRdb with MiXCR from the PCR reads. This table has 750,000 to 950,000 distinct CDR3 sequences, approximately 15% appearing once. The material sequenced was PBMCs, mostly from graft donor cells, taken 360 days after TCRalphabeta/CD19-depleted stem cell transplant. These receptors all come from a male patient between 10 and 17 years old who had a stem cell transplant for acute lymphoblastic leukemia, so the T cells may come from the graft donor. The CDR3 runs from the conserved cysteine through the conserved F or W. D genes are given only for firm matches. The size field is filled for only some rows; it gives once, few, many or a size class.

clone size	V gene	D gene	J gene	CDR3 protein	CDR3 DNA
once	TRBV10-3	.	TRBJ2-7	CAISYRDITYEQYF	TGTGCCATCAGTTACCGGGACATCACCTACGAGCAGTACTTC
few	TRBV2	TRBD2	TRBJ2-3	CTSSPLLGLAGASTDTQYF	TGTACCAGCAGCCCCCTTCTGGGACTAGCGGGAGCTAGCACAGATACGCAGTATTTT
.	TRBV7-3	TRBD1	TRBJ1-1	CASSVQGAVTEAFF	TGTGCCAGCAGCGTTCAGGGGGCGGTCACTGAAGCTTTCTTT
few	TRBV27	.	TRBJ2-1	CASSLIPIAPNNEQFF	TGTGCCAGCAGTCTTATCCCGATAGCTCCTAACAATGAGCAGTTCTTC
many	TRBV16	.	TRBJ2-1	CASSPSQNNEQFF	TGTGCCAGCAGCCCTTCCCAGAACAATGAGCAGTTCTTC
.	TRBV12-3/TRBV12-4	TRBD1	TRBJ1-1	CASSTGGSEAFF	TGTGCCAGCAGCACAGGGGGCTCTGAAGCTTTCTTT
.	TRBV5-5	TRBD1	TRBJ2-2	CASSRTGQGRYTGELFF	TGTGCCAGCAGCCGCACCGGACAGGGGCGGTACACCGGGGAGCTGTTTTTT
few	TRBV15	.	TRBJ2-5	CATSRDIGGGNQYF	TGTGCCACCAGCAGAGATATTGGCGGTGGGAACCAGTACTTC
many	TRBV5-1	.	TRBJ2-3	CASRRGASTDTQYF	TGCGCCAGCAGAAGGGGGGCAAGCACAGATACGCAGTATTTT
.	TRBV2	.	TRBJ1-2	CAGTGVDYGYTF	TGTGCCGGAACGGGGGTAGACTATGGCTACACCTTC
few	TRBV20-1	TRBD1	TRBJ1-5	CSATIRDRVPDVSQHF	TGCAGTGCTACTATACGGGACAGGGTTCCGGATGTGTCCCAGCATTTT
few	TRBV5-1	TRBD1	TRBJ2-7	CASSGGTGRYEQYF	TGCGCCAGCAGCGGGGGGACAGGTCGGTACGAGCAGTACTTC
.	TRBV6-5	.	TRBJ2-2	CASSSYSRTGELFF	TGTGCCAGCAGTTCCTACTCCCGCACCGGGGAGCTGTTTTTT
.	TRBV4-2	TRBD1	TRBJ1-4	CASSQGQSGNEKLFF	TGTGCCAGCAGCCAGGGACAGTCCGGGAATGAAAAACTGTTTTTT
few	TRBV3-1	TRBD2	TRBJ2-5	CASSQDLGGPLAGVGETQYF	TGTGCCAGCAGCCAAGATCTGGGGGGGCCACTAGCGGGAGTGGGGGAGACCCAGTACTTC
many	TRBV9	TRBD1	TRBJ2-3	CASSSGQGRTDTQYF	TGTGCCAGCAGCTCGGGACAGGGGCGCACAGATACGCAGTATTTT
.	TRBV18	.	TRBJ1-2	CASSPQTTVTSYGYTF	TGTGCCAGCTCACCACAAACAACCGTAACCTCCTATGGCTACACCTTC
few	TRBV27	TRBD1	TRBJ1-2	CASSSPGQGVGGYTF	TGTGCCAGCAGTTCACCGGGACAGGGGGTAGGGGGCTACACCTTC
few	TRBV24-1	.	TRBJ2-3	CATSDGWRDTQYF	TGTGCCACCAGTGATGGGTGGAGAGATACGCAGTATTTT
.	TRBV11-2	.	TRBJ2-1	CASSQQEFYNEQFF	TGTGCCAGCAGCCAACAGGAGTTCTACAATGAGCAGTTCTTC
.	TRBV25-1	.	TRBJ2-7	CASSESYRVSEQYF	TGTGCCAGCAGTGAATCATACAGGGTATCCGAGCAGTACTTC
.	TRBV10-1	.	TRBJ2-2	CASSEQGRLTGELFF	TGCGCCAGCAGTGAGCAGGGCAGACTCACCGGGGAGCTGTTTTTT
few	TRBV4-1	TRBD2	TRBJ2-7	CASSQWSGTLPYEQYF	TGCGCCAGCAGCCAATGGAGCGGGACGCTGCCCTACGAGCAGTACTTC